These 26 T cell receptor beta chains share one sample of origin, sequenced in a study of T cell repertoires in cytomegalovirus infection. Each CDR3 protein gets one entry after TCRdb re-called the reads with MiXCR. The sample has about 900,000 distinct CDR3 sequences, about a third seen once. These receptors have no known antigen. The sequencing here drew on cultured CD8+ T cells from PBMCs, taken from culture after CMV antigen stimulation. The receptors here all came from a human donor in good health (CMV status not recorded). Some clones in this sample may be carry-over from other donors' samples.

This clonotype turned up a few times. The V and J genes are TRBV28 and TRBJ2-5; the D gene could be TRBD1 or TRBD2 (6 bases each). CDR3 length: 15 residues. The V end was cut by 5 bases, the J end by 5 bases, with 18 bases between. Germline V CDR1 and CDR2: MDHEN, SYDVKM. The CDR3 is CASSGGWQGRETQYF. CDR3 nucleotides: TGTGCCAGCAGTGGCGGATGGCAGGGGAGGGAGACCCAGTACTTC.

This clonotype turned up a few times. This chain uses TRBV7-9 with TRBJ1-1; TRBD1 is a possible D gene (5 bases). The germline V gene encodes CDR1 SEHNR and CDR2 FQNEAQ (reference sequence). The ends were cut back, 1 base at V and 2 bases at J, with 11 bases in the middle. The CDR3 is 15 residues long. The CDR3 nucleotides read TGTGCCAGCAGCTTAGTATTAGGACAAAACACTGAAGCTTTCTTT. Its protein is CASSLVLGQNTEAFF. The complete variable domain, with remaining parts taken from reference TRBV7-9 and TRBJ1-1, reads DTGVSQNPRHKITKRGQNVTFRCDPISEHNRLYWYRQTLGQGPEFLTYFQNEAQLEKSRLLSDRFSAERPKGSFSTLEIQRTEQGDSAMYLCASSLVLGQNTEAFFGQGTRLTVV.

This chain connects TRBV6-5 to TRBJ1-2; D may be TRBD1 (5 bases). There are 12 residues in the CDR3. Germline loops: CDR1 MNHEY, CDR2 SVGAGI. V was trimmed by 8 bases and J by 8 bases, leaving 15 bases between them. CDR3 coding DNA: TGTGCCAGCGGGGGATGGACGGAAGGCTACACCTTC. Translating gives CASGGWTEGYTF.

V is TRBV5-6 and J is TRBJ1-1; a weak D match, TRBD1 (6 bases). The CDR3 covers 15 residues. CDR1 SGHDT and CDR2 YYEEEE come from the germline V gene. With 6 bases removed from V and 11 bases from J, the gap between germline ends came to 26 bases. The CDR3 nucleotides are TGTGCCAGCAACCGGGACACATACACTGAACCGGAGGCTTTCTTT. Residues: CASNRDTYTEPEAFF.

The CDR3 here is CSARDLRGVGNTEAFF. CDR3 bases: TGCAGTGCTAGAGATCTCCGCGGGGTGGGGAACACTGAAGCTTTCTTT. The chain carries TRBV20-1 and TRBJ1-1; D call uncertain. CDR1 DFQATT and CDR2 SNEGSKA come from the germline V gene (reference sequence). Trimming took 0 bases from V and 1 from J, leaving 15 bases between them. This CDR3 is 16 amino acids long.

This clonotype was picked up a small number of times. The CDR3 loop is CASSTVSGELFF. For the CDR3, the DNA is TGTGCCAGCAGCACCGTATCCGGGGAGCTGTTTTTT. The rearrangement joins TRBV5-4 to TRBJ2-2; D remains unclear. Deletions cut 4 bases from V and 6 bases from J, with 7 bases between. The CDR3 extends over 12 amino acids. CDR1 is SGHNT and CDR2 is YYREEE in the germline V gene (reference sequence).

Only a few counts were recorded for this clonotype. This chain uses TRBV7-6 with TRBJ2-5; TRBD1 aligns across 7 bases. The CDR3 is 14 residues long. V lost 5 bases, J lost 1 base, and 4 bases stayed unmatched. CDR1 and CDR2 (germline): SGHVS, FNYEAQ. CDR3 protein: CASSQGDSQETQYF. The CDR3 nucleotides read TGTGCCAGCAGCCAAGGGGACAGCCAAGAGACCCAGTACTTC. The whole variable domain, remainder taken from reference TRBV7-6 and TRBJ2-5, is GAGVSQSPRYKVTKRGQDVALRCDPISGHVSLYWYRQALGQGPEFLTYFNYEAQQDKSGLPNDRFSAERPEGSISTLTIQRTEQRDSAMYRCASSQGDSQETQYFGPGTRLLVL.

The genes are TRBV4-1 and TRBJ1-5; D possibly corresponds to TRBD1 (5 bases). CDR1 MGHRA and CDR2 YSYEKL come from the germline V gene. This CDR3 contains 15 residues. Trimming cost V 0 bases and J 7 bases, with 13 bases left between them. CDR3 nucleotides: TGCGCCAGCAGCCAAGATGATGGGGCCAGGCAGCCCCAGCATTTT. Translation gives CASSQDDGARQPQHF.

This clonotype was seen more than once but under ten times. V is TRBV6-1 and J is TRBJ2-2, with D uncertain. CDR1 and CDR2 from the germline V gene are MNHNS and SASEGT. CDR3 length: 15 residues. The V end lost 6 bases, the J end lost 0 bases, and 11 bases lay between the germline ends. In DNA form, the CDR3 reads TGTGCCAGCAGCCCCTGGCGGTCGAACACCGGGGAGCTGTTTTTT. Translated, it gives CASSPWRSNTGELFF.

The chain combines TRBV4-1 with TRBJ1-6, with TRBD1 matching over 7 bases. Germline V gives CDR1 MGHRA, CDR2 YSYEKL. Trimming at V came to 0 bases and at J to 8 bases, leaving 13 bases not matched to a gene. The CDR3 is 18 residues long. The CDR3 protein is CASSQDKGPGQVDSPLHF. The CDR3 bases are TGCGCCAGCAGCCAAGATAAAGGCCCTGGACAGGTGGATTCACCCCTCCACTTT.

This clonotype was counted only a few times. The chain carries TRBV12-3 or TRBV12-4 and TRBJ1-2; D uncertain. There are 14 residues in the CDR3. V lost 0 bases and J 1 base, leaving 6 bases between the germline ends. CDR3 amino acids: CASSLAGVNYGYTF. The CDR3 nucleotides read TGTGCCAGCAGTTTAGCGGGAGTTAACTATGGCTACACCTTC.

J is TRBJ2-3 and V is TRBV27, with TRBD2 matching over 7 bases. The length of the CDR3 is 15 residues. Germline loops: CDR1 MNHEY, CDR2 SMNVEV (reference sequence). V lost 10 bases and J lost 3; bases outside the gene matches: 13. The CDR3 loop reads CATSTGGRITDTQYF. CDR3 coding DNA: TGTGCCACCTCCACTGGCGGGAGAATAACAGATACGCAGTATTTT.

The rearrangement joins TRBV12-3 or TRBV12-4 to TRBJ2-7; D unresolved. The CDR3 totals 14 residues. Trimming cost V 1 base and J 3 bases, with 10 bases left between them. CDR3 DNA: TGTGCCAGCAGTTTAGGTGATTCCCTCTACGAGCAGTACTTC. Translating it yields CASSLGDSLYEQYF.

This clonotype was counted between two and nine times. V is TRBV6-6 and J is TRBJ1-4; D remains unclear. This CDR3 region has 11 residues. V was pared by 8 bases and J by 10 bases, with 11 bases between. CDR1 and CDR2 from the germline V gene are MNHNY and SVGAGI (reference sequence). The CDR3 bases are TGTGCCAGCGGCCCCGCGCGAAAACTGTTTTTT. The encoded protein is CASGPARKLFF.

The CDR3 DNA reads as TGTGCCAGCACCTTGGGGGGAGGGGGAGAGTCCACTGAAGCTTTCTTT. Encoded protein: CASTLGGGGESTEAFF. The chain uses TRBV27 and TRBJ1-1, with a tentative D call TRBD1 (6 bases). This CDR3 region has 16 residues. Germline V lookup: CDR1 MNHEY, CDR2 SMNVEV (reference sequence). V shed 7 bases and J shed 4 bases, with 22 bases lying between them.

This chain links TRBV6-2 or TRBV6-3 with TRBJ1-1; TRBD1 aligns across 10 bases. Per germline, CDR1 MNHEY and CDR2 SVGEGT. This CDR3 has 15 residues. J was trimmed by 4 bases and V by 2 bases; bases with no gene match: 4. CDR3 sequence: CASSYGTGAITEAFF. CDR3 nucleotide sequence: TGTGCCAGCAGTTACGGGACAGGGGCGATCACTGAAGCTTTCTTT.

The rearrangement joins TRBV2 to TRBJ1-2; possibly TRBD1 for D (6 bases). Germline-derived CDR1 and CDR2 are SNHLY and FYNNEI. V gave up 7 bases and J gave up 2 bases, with 11 bases separating them. The CDR3 totals 13 residues. The DNA of the CDR3 is TGTGCCAGCAACTCAGGGGAAAACTATGGCTACACCTTC. Translating gives CASNSGENYGYTF.

This clonotype was seen a few times. The V gene is TRBV27, the J gene TRBJ2-1; TRBD1 agrees at 8 bases. Germline trimming cut 7 bases from V and 9 bases from J; bases unmatched to any gene: 8. Per germline, CDR1 MNHEY and CDR2 SMNVEV (reference sequence). This CDR3 contains 13 residues. CDR3 sequence (DNA): TGTGCCAGCAACACAGGGGGTCGGGGTGAGCAGTTCTTC. As protein: CASNTGGRGEQFF.

This clonotype has just a few counts. This chain connects TRBV28 to TRBJ1-5, with no clear D. Trimming left V 3 bases short and J 4 bases short, with 13 bases between. Germline loops: CDR1 MDHEN, CDR2 SYDVKM. The CDR3 extends over 15 amino acids. Written as DNA, the CDR3 is TGTGCCAGCAGTTTTCTCCCCAGTGGAAATCAGCCCCAGCATTTT. It codes for CASSFLPSGNQPQHF. Filled out from reference TRBV28 and TRBJ1-5, the complete variable domain reads DVKVTQSSRYLVKRTGEKVFLECVQDMDHENMFWYRQDPGLGLRLIYFSYDVKMKEKGDIPEGYSVSREKKERFSLILESASTNQTSMYLCASSFLPSGNQPQHFGDGTRLSIL.

Only a few counts were recorded for this clonotype. The CDR3 sequence is CASSEFGRDDDGFLLAKNIQYF. The DNA for the CDR3 is TGTGCCAGCAGTGAATTCGGGAGGGATGATGACGGGTTTCTTTTAGCCAAAAACATTCAGTACTTC. The genes are TRBV6-1 and TRBJ2-4; 8 nucleotides match TRBD2. Germline CDR1 and CDR2: MNHNS and SASEGT. The CDR3 loop spans 22 amino acids. V lost 2 bases, J lost 0 bases, and 21 bases stayed unmatched.

Note on this clonotype: At one end the junction does not follow the germline gene, possibly because of a read error. This rearrangement joins TRBV20-1 to TRBJ1-6; 7 positions match TRBD1. Germline assignment: CDR1 DFQATT and CDR2 SNEGSKA (reference sequence). The CDR3 runs 14 residues. The CDR3, as DNA: TGTAGTGCCTTCCCACAGGGGTCCAATTCACCCCTCCACTTT. Encoded protein: CSAFPQGSNSPLHF.

This chain joins TRBV10-3 and TRBJ2-3, with 7 bases identical to TRBD1. Germline V CDR1 and CDR2: ENHRY, SYGVKD. The CDR3 is 15 residues long. Germline trimming cut 6 bases from V and 1 base from J; bases unmatched to any gene: 7. The CDR3 sequence: CAIRGSGQGTDTQYF. The CDR3 DNA is TGTGCCATCAGGGGAAGTGGACAGGGCACAGATACGCAGTATTTT.

This clonotype has only a few counts. The rearrangement joins TRBV6-5 to TRBJ2-3; D is unresolved. Germline assignment: CDR1 MNHEY and CDR2 SVGAGI. V was trimmed by 0 bases and J by 1 base, leaving 8 bases between them. The CDR3 contains 15 residues. The CDR3: CASSYSNLGTDTQYF. The CDR3 DNA sequence: TGTGCCAGCAGTTACTCTAATCTAGGCACAGATACGCAGTATTTT.

V usage is TRBV6-2 or TRBV6-3 and J usage is TRBJ2-5; 10 bases are a match to TRBD1. CDR1 is MNHEY and CDR2 is SVGEGT in the germline V gene. The CDR3 length is 14 residues. After removal of 6 bases from V and 5 bases from J, the junction contained 6 bases not matched to a gene. The CDR3 DNA sequence: TGTGCCAGCAGCCACGGGACAGGGGTGGAGACCCAGTACTTC. Protein sequence: CASSHGTGVETQYF.

This clonotype was counted a few times. The gene calls are TRBV7-9 and TRBJ2-7; D is possibly TRBD2 (6 bases). The germline V gene encodes CDR1 SEHNR and CDR2 FQNEAQ (reference sequence). This CDR3 is built from 16 residues. The V and J ends lost 4 bases and 1 base respectively, with 17 bases between them. DNA for the CDR3: TGTGCCAGCAGCTCCCCCCGATTAGCGGTGTCCTACGAGCAGTACTTC. Its translation: CASSSPRLAVSYEQYF.

As concerns this clonotype: One end of the junction is discordant with germline, which a read error may explain. The V gene is TRBV15, the J gene TRBJ2-4; TRBD2 aligns across 7 bases. This CDR3 comprises 15 residues. The germline CDR1 and CDR2 sequences are LNHNV and YYDKDF (reference sequence). The CDR3 region is CTTSRSRGLGNIQYF. Written as DNA, the CDR3 is TGTACCACCAGCAGGTCGCGGGGGTTGGGAAACATTCAGTACTTC.